This T cell receptor (beta chain) is drawn from a study of T cell clonality in common variable immunodeficiency. Germline V lookup: CDR1 SNHLY, CDR2 FYNNEI. The CDR3 is 15 residues long. With V trimmed by 2 bases and J by 5 bases, 6 bases remained unmatched. This clone was observed a few times. The CDR3 is cut off 3 residues early in the read; its end comes from the germline J gene. Assay used: immunoSEQ multiplex PCR; TCRdb lists only in-frame clones, some missing. The sample holds roughly 30,000 clones, and no clone turns up only once. The sequence was obtained from a person aged 18 to 70 in good health. The gene calls are TRBV2 and TRBJ2-1, with 7 nucleotides matching TRBD2. Sequenced material: peripheral blood mononuclear cells. The sequenced part of the CDR3 DNA is TGTGCCAGCAGTGAATTGCCGGGGAGGGACAATGAG. Its translation is CASSELPGRDNE. The CDR3, in full, reads CASSELPGRDNEQFF.